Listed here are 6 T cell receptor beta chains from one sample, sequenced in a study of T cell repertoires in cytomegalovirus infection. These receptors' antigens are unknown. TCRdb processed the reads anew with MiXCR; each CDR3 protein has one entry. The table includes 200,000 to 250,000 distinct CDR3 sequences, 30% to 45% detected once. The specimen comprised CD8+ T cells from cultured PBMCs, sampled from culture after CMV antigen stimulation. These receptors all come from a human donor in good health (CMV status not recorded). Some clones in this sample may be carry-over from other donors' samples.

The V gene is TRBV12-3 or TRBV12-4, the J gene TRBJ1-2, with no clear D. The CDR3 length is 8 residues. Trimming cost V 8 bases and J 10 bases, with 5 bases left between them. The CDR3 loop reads CASGDYTF. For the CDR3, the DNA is TGTGCCAGCGGCGACTACACCTTC.

The CDR3 DNA is TGTGCCAGCAGCTCCGGGACAGTAGACTACGAGCAGTACTTC. Its protein product is CASSSGTVDYEQYF. The J gene is TRBJ2-7, the V gene TRBV7-9; TRBD1 agrees at 7 bases. V was pared by 4 bases and J by 3 bases, with 6 bases of the junction left unmatched. Per germline, CDR1 SEHNR and CDR2 FQNEAQ (reference sequence). The CDR3 runs 14 residues.

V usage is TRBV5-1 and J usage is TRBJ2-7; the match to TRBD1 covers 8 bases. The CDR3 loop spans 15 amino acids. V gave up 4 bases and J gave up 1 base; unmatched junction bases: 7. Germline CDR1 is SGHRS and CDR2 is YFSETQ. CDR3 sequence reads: CASSKPGQESYEQYF. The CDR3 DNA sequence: TGCGCCAGCAGCAAACCGGGACAGGAGTCCTACGAGCAGTACTTC.

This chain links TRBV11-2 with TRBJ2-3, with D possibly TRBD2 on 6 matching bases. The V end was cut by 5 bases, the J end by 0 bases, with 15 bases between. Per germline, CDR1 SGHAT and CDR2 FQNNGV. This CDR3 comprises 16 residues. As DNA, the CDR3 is TGTGCCAGCAGCCCCCGTGAAGGGACTAGCACAGATACGCAGTATTTT. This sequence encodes CASSPREGTSTDTQYF.

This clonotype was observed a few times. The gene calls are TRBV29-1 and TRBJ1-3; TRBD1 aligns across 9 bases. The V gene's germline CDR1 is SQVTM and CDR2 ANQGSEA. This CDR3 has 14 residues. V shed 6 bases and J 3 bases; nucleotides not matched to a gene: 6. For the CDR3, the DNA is TGCAGCGTACAACAGGGGGCGTATGGAAACACCATATATTTT. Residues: CSVQQGAYGNTIYF.

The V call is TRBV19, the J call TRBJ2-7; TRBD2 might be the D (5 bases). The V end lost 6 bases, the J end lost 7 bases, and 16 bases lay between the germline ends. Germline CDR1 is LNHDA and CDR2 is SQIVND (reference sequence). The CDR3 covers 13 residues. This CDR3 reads CASSASGPGEQYF. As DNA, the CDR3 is TGTGCCAGTAGCGCCTCTGGTCCGGGGGAGCAGTACTTC.